These 2 T cell receptor beta chains originate from one sample sequenced in a study of immune heterogeneity within non-small cell lung tumors. Template material comprised bulk tumor genomic DNA at about 660 ng per sample. Taken during surgery, several biopsies per primary tumor were spaced as far apart as possible within the tumor mass. Patients with untreated, newly diagnosed non-small cell lung cancer underwent curative surgery. Amplifying TCR beta CDR3 involved multiplex PCR carried out with 32 V and 13 J primers. TCRdb passed the multiplex PCR reads through MiXCR, listing each CDR3 protein once. The sample carries roughly 15,000 distinct CDR3 sequences, about 30% recorded once. Sequencing used lung tumor tissue. These TCRs come from a man in his forties with non-small cell lung cancer.

The gene calls are TRBV15 and TRBJ2-3; possible D gene TRBD1, 6 bases. The germline CDR1 and CDR2 sequences are LNHNV and YYDKDF (reference sequence). This CDR3 has 16 residues. V was pared by 5 bases and J by 12 bases, with 27 bases between. CDR3 DNA: TGTGCCACCAGCTCAGGAAGAGGGGGTCTACCAGATCCCCAGTATTTT. Its protein product is CATSSGRGGLPDPQYF.

As to this clonotype: A much larger clone sits a single nucleotide away, making a read error possible. J is TRBJ2-2 and V is TRBV6-1; a possible D gene is TRBD2 (5 bases). CDR1 is MNHNS, CDR2 SASEGT, per germline. The CDR3 loop spans 14 amino acids. CDR3 amino acids: CASFLDYPPGEPFF. The CDR3 DNA follows: TGTGCCAGCTTTCTAGACTACCCTCCCGGGGAGCCGTTTTTT.